These T cell receptor beta chains were read from a single sample in a study of spatial heterogeneity in lung cancer. A single record per CDR3 protein comes from TCRdb applying MiXCR to the 5' RACE reads. The table has 2,000 to 2,500 distinct CDR3 sequences, 20% to 25% seen once. The starting material was lung tumor tissue, obtained at surgery. These receptors were obtained from a male donor with early-stage non-small cell lung cancer. CDR3s include the opening cysteine and the closing phenylalanine or tryptophan. Fields, in order: J gene, D gene, clone size, V gene, CDR3 protein, CDR3 DNA. D genes are given only for firm matches. Clone size is given for some rows only: seen once, a few or many times, or a class if the clone is expanded.

>TRBJ1-2|TRBD1|medium-sized|TRBV4-1
CASSQIWTGEGGYTF
TGCGCCAGCAGCCAGATATGGACAGGGGAAGGTGGCTACACCTTC
>TRBJ1-5|.|many|TRBV10-3
CAISENPGQPQHF
TGTGCCATCAGTGAAAATCCGGGTCAGCCCCAGCATTTT
>TRBJ2-3|.|.|TRBV5-5
CASSLGADDTQYF
TGTGCCAGCAGCTTGGGGGCAGACGATACGCAGTATTTT
>TRBJ2-7|TRBD2|.|TRBV29-1
CSVQGAGVPYEQYF
TGCAGCGTCCAAGGAGCGGGAGTCCCCTACGAGCAGTACTTC
>TRBJ2-7|TRBD1|many|TRBV28
CASSPSDRGSYEQYF
TGTGCCAGCAGTCCATCCGACAGGGGCTCCTACGAGCAGTACTTC
>TRBJ2-1|.|.|TRBV20-1
CSARDTGHNYNEQFF
TGCAGTGCTAGAGATACAGGCCATAATTACAATGAGCAGTTCTTC
>TRBJ1-1|TRBD1|large|TRBV28
CASSFEGGTVTEAFF
TGTGCCAGCAGTTTCGAGGGGGGGACAGTCACTGAAGCTTTCTTT
>TRBJ2-3|.|.|TRBV7-2
CASSLGGPPVPQYF
TGTGCCAGCAGCTTAGGGGGACCTCCGGTTCCGCAGTATTTT
>TRBJ1-4|TRBD1|.|TRBV2
CASSDTGGYEKLFF
TGTGCCAGCAGTGATACAGGGGGCTATGAAAAACTGTTTTTT
>TRBJ1-1|TRBD1|.|TRBV5-1
CASSLGATGTQKSEAFF
TGCGCCAGCAGCTTGGGGGCGACAGGGACCCAAAAATCTGAAGCTTTCTTT
>TRBJ1-2|TRBD1|few|TRBV4-3
CASSQMTGGSYGYTF
TGCGCCAGCAGCCAAATGACAGGGGGCTCCTATGGCTACACCTTC
>TRBJ2-1|.|many|TRBV3-1
CASSQDGGGRNEQFF
TGTGCCAGCAGCCAAGATGGAGGGGGACGCAATGAGCAGTTCTTC
>TRBJ2-3|TRBD2|medium-sized|TRBV12-5
CASGREGGIADTQYF
TGTGCTAGTGGGCGGGAGGGAGGAATCGCAGATACGCAGTATTTT
>TRBJ1-5|.|few|TRBV20-1
CSARGTGVNQPQHF
TGCAGTGCTAGAGGCACGGGAGTCAATCAGCCCCAGCATTTT
>TRBJ1-1|TRBD1|many|TRBV29-1
CSAVTGPMNTEAFF
TGCAGCGCGGTGACAGGGCCTATGAACACTGAAGCTTTCTTT
>TRBJ1-6|.|many|TRBV19
CASIDTSRTLHF
TGTGCCAGTATCGATACCTCCAGAACCCTCCACTTT
>TRBJ1-1|.|medium-sized|TRBV5-1
CASSWGGLVDTEAFF
TGCGCCAGCAGCTGGGGAGGCCTGGTGGACACTGAAGCTTTCTTT
>TRBJ1-3|.|few|TRBV4-3
CASSQDPRGAGNTIYF
TGCGCCAGCAGCCAAGATCCCCGGGGTGCCGGAAACACCATATATTTT
>TRBJ2-1|.|medium-sized|TRBV10-2
CASRDSFRSTYNEQFF
TGCGCCAGCAGGGACAGCTTTAGGTCAACCTACAATGAGCAGTTCTTC
>TRBJ1-2|TRBD1|.|TRBV28
CASRPTQGALGYTF
TGTGCCAGCAGGCCCACCCAGGGGGCTCTGGGCTACACCTTC
>TRBJ1-5|TRBD1|.|TRBV12-3/TRBV12-4
CASSDRVHQPQHF
TGTGCCAGCAGTGACAGGGTTCATCAGCCCCAGCATTTT
>TRBJ2-3|.|few|TRBV11-2
CASSGGALDTQYF
TGTGCCAGCAGCGGGGGGGCCTTAGATACGCAGTATTTT
>TRBJ2-2|.|many|TRBV7-9
CASSLDSYTGELFF
TGTGCCAGCAGCTTAGACAGCTACACCGGGGAGCTGTTTTTT
>TRBJ2-4|.|.|TRBV27
CASGISGRKNIQYF
TGTGCCAGCGGAATCTCGGGCCGCAAAAACATTCAGTACTTC
>TRBJ1-2|.|.|TRBV14
CASSPGTWGSEGYTF
TGTGCCAGCAGCCCGGGTACGTGGGGCAGCGAAGGCTACACCTTC
>TRBJ2-7|.|.|TRBV6-1
CASSDFQSFYEQYF
TGTGCCAGCAGTGACTTTCAGTCGTTCTACGAGCAGTACTTC
>TRBJ1-4|TRBD1|once|TRBV6-1
CASSEETGQGEKLFF
TGTGCCAGCAGTGAAGAGACAGGGCAGGGAGAAAAACTGTTTTTT
>TRBJ1-1|TRBD1|medium-sized|TRBV4-2
CASSLDPRGLGTEAFF
TGTGCCAGCAGCCTAGATCCTAGGGGGCTAGGCACTGAAGCTTTCTTT
>TRBJ1-1|.|once|TRBV4-3
CASSQDIGAGYTEAFF
TGCGCCAGCAGCCAAGATATAGGGGCAGGGTACACTGAAGCTTTCTTT